Shown below are 18 T cell receptor beta chains from a single sample sequenced in a study of blood T cell repertoires in COVID-19 (TCRdb year 2020). The receptor library was made with the immunoSEQ multiplex PCR assay. The immuneACCESS repertoire file appears here via TCRdb, limited to in-frame rearrangements. These files lack a portion of the clones; in checked studies, under half of the deficit traces to unresolved V genes, and the cause of the others is not known. The sample contains more than 50,000 clones, about 80% of them found a single time. 9% to 10% of the sample comes from the top ten. The source material was peripheral blood. The origin of the receptors is a human donor in a cohort sampled during active COVID-19.

The sample holds a few counts of this clone. V and J are TRBV3-1 (or the pseudogene TRBV3-2) and TRBJ2-2; D gene unclear. V gave up 8 bases and J gave up 1 base, with 8 bases separating them. Per the germline V gene, CDR1 is LGHDT and CDR2 is YNNKEL (reference sequence). This CDR3 region has 13 residues. The CDR3 loop reads CASQELNTGELFF. The CDR3 bases are TGTGCCAGCCAGGAATTGAACACCGGGGAGCTGTTTTTT.

The V call is TRBV27, the J call TRBJ1-4, with 7 bases that match TRBD1. The CDR3 is made up of 14 amino acids. Germline CDR1 and CDR2: MNHEY and SMNVEV (reference sequence). The J segment lost 7 bases and the V segment lost 5 bases, leaving 7 bases of the junction unmatched. CDR3 residues: CASSPWTGTEKLFF. Written as DNA, the CDR3 is TGTGCCAGCAGTCCATGGACAGGTACTGAAAAACTGTTTTTT.

Written as DNA, the CDR3 is TGCGCCAGCAGCTTTGGAGTGATCCCTTTTTTTGGGGCCAACGTCCTGACTTTC. Encoded protein: CASSFGVIPFFGANVLTF. The V call is TRBV5-1, the J call TRBJ2-6; D remains unclear. This CDR3 is 18 amino acids long. The ends were cut back, 2 bases at V and 3 bases at J, with 18 bases in the middle. Per the germline V gene, CDR1 is SGHRS and CDR2 is YFSETQ.

The genes are TRBV7-9 and TRBJ2-7; 7 nucleotides align to TRBD1. The CDR3 sequence is 15 residues long. J was trimmed by 0 bases and V by 5 bases; bases with no gene match: 7. Germline V CDR1 and CDR2: SEHNR, FQNEAQ (reference sequence). The CDR3 reads CASSRGQDLSYEQYF. CDR3 bases: TGTGCCAGCAGCCGTGGACAGGACCTCTCCTACGAGCAGTACTTC.

This sequence joins TRBV6-5 and TRBJ1-5; D unresolved. Trimming cost V 6 bases and J 3 bases, with 9 bases left between them. CDR1 is MNHEY, CDR2 SVGAGI, per germline. The CDR3 totals 13 residues. This CDR3 reads CASRNRDNQPQHF. The CDR3 DNA reads as TGTGCCAGCAGAAACAGAGACAATCAGCCCCAGCATTTT.

This chain uses TRBV7-9 with TRBJ2-1; 10 bases fit TRBD2. Germline CDR1 and CDR2: SEHNR and FQNEAQ (reference sequence). The CDR3 is made up of 16 amino acids. V lost 5 bases to trimming and J lost 7 bases; unmatched junction nucleotides: 11. The CDR3 DNA reads as TGTGCCAGCAGCCGTATACTAGCGGGGTCAGGAAATGAGCAGTTCTTC. Residues: CASSRILAGSGNEQFF.

This clone has only a few counts. This rearrangement joins TRBV5-8 to TRBJ2-7; 11 bases are shared with TRBD1. CDR1 is SGHTS and CDR2 is YDEGEE in the germline V gene. V lost 0 bases, J lost 4 bases, and 3 bases stayed unmatched. The CDR3 sequence is 15 residues long. CDR3 in DNA: TGTGCCAGCAGCTTGGTAGGACAGGGGGCTTACGAGCAGTACTTC. Translation gives CASSLVGQGAYEQYF.

This clone was found a few times. The CDR3 sequence is CASSFESGGAYEQYF. The CDR3 DNA is TGTGCCAGCAGCTTCGAGAGCGGGGGGGCCTACGAGCAGTACTTC. The V gene is TRBV7-6, the J gene TRBJ2-7; 10 bases map to TRBD2. CDR1 is SGHVS, CDR2 FNYEAQ, per germline. V shed 3 bases, J shed 2 bases, and the junction held 4 bases outside the gene matches. This CDR3 contains 15 residues.

This clone showed up just once. This chain joins TRBV19 and TRBJ2-1; a weak D match, TRBD1 (6 bases). The CDR3 has 13 residues. CDR1 and CDR2 (germline): LNHDA, SQIVND (reference sequence). V shed 6 bases and J shed 8 bases, with 14 bases lying between them. CDR3 sequence reads: CASSRQAADEQFF. The CDR3 DNA is TGTGCCAGTAGCCGACAGGCGGCGGATGAGCAGTTCTTC. The whole variable domain, filled in from reference TRBV19 and TRBJ2-1, reads DGGITQSPKYLFRKEGQNVTLSCEQNLNHDAMYWYRQDPGQGLRLIYYSQIVNDFQKGDIAEGYSVSREKKESFPLTVTSAQKNPTAFYLCASSRQAADEQFFGPGTRLTVL.

The DNA for the CDR3 is TGCAGCGTTGAAGGCCCGGGACAGGGGCGTCGGGAGCAGTACTTC. It encodes CSVEGPGQGRREQYF. The chain carries TRBV29-1 and TRBJ2-7; 10 nucleotides align to TRBD1. V lost 1 base, J lost 7 bases, and 10 bases stayed unmatched. Looked up from germline, CDR1 is SQVTM and CDR2 is ANQGSEA. This CDR3 is 15 amino acids long.

This clone was picked up one time. This chain links TRBV28 with TRBJ2-3; 10 bases align to TRBD2. Losses at the gene ends were 2 bases for V and 14 bases for J; bases not matched to a gene: 13. Germline-derived CDR1 and CDR2 are MDHEN and SYDVKM. The CDR3 totals 15 residues. The CDR3 here is CASSLTLAGELAGYF. The CDR3 nucleotides are TGTGCCAGCAGTTTAACCCTAGCGGGAGAGCTAGCTGGGTATTTT.

V is TRBV5-1 and J is TRBJ2-7; 12 positions match TRBD2. The J segment lost 6 bases and the V segment lost 5 bases, leaving 6 bases of the junction unmatched. Germline CDR1 and CDR2: SGHRS and YFSETQ. The CDR3 runs to 14 residues. This chain's CDR3 is CASRGLAGSGEQYF. In DNA, the CDR3 is TGCGCCAGCAGAGGACTAGCGGGAAGCGGCGAGCAGTACTTC. Full variable domain (remainder filled in from reference TRBV5-1 and TRBJ2-7): KAGVTQTPRYLIKTRGQQVTLSCSPISGHRSVSWYQQTPGQGLQFLFEYFSETQRNKGNFPGRFSGRQFSNSRSEMNVSTLELGDSALYLCASRGLAGSGEQYFGPGTRLTVT.

This chain links TRBV11-2 with TRBJ1-5; D might be TRBD1 (5 bases). The CDR3 runs 15 residues. Germline loops: CDR1 SGHAT, CDR2 FQNNGV. V lost 1 base and J 0 bases, leaving 7 bases between the germline ends. CDR3 DNA: TGTGCCAGCAGCTTAGGACAGACTAGCAATCAGCCCCAGCATTTT. Its protein is CASSLGQTSNQPQHF.

The chain carries TRBV14 and TRBJ2-1; the match to TRBD2 covers 16 bases. V lost 4 bases, J lost 4 bases, and 10 bases stayed unmatched. This CDR3 contains 19 residues. Germline CDR1 and CDR2: SGHDN and FVKESK. CDR3 in DNA: TGTGCCAGCAGCCGTACACTCGGGACTAGCGGGAGGGGGTACAATGAGCAGTTCTTC. Its translation is CASSRTLGTSGRGYNEQFF.

The chain recombines TRBV27 with TRBJ1-4; D is undetermined. There are 14 residues in the CDR3. Germline V CDR1 and CDR2: MNHEY, SMNVEV (reference sequence). The V end was cut by 9 bases, the J end by 4 bases, with 15 bases between. CDR3 loop: CASLTPFGNEKLFF. The DNA for the CDR3 is TGTGCCAGTTTGACACCATTCGGTAATGAAAAACTGTTTTTT.

V is TRBV28 and J is TRBJ1-5; D remains unclear. This CDR3 contains 13 residues. The V gene's germline CDR1 is MDHEN and CDR2 SYDVKM. With 3 bases removed from V and 3 bases from J, the gap between germline ends came to 6 bases. The CDR3 is CASSFSNNQPQHF. CDR3 sequence (DNA): TGTGCCAGCAGTTTTAGTAACAATCAGCCCCAGCATTTT.

There are a few counts of this clone. This rearrangement joins TRBV4-3 to TRBJ1-6; D is ambiguous. CDR1 and CDR2 (germline): LGHNA, YSLEER. Trimming removed 4 bases from V and 9 bases from J, with 13 bases in between. This CDR3 is 14 amino acids long. Here the CDR3 reads CASSPWVGSSPLHF. The DNA for the CDR3 is TGCGCCAGCAGCCCGTGGGTCGGGAGTTCACCCCTCCACTTT.

There are a few counts of this clone. The genes are TRBV30 and TRBJ1-6; 9 bases line up with TRBD1. The V gene end was trimmed by 5 bases and the J gene end by 8 bases; junction bases not matched to a gene: 10. Germline-derived CDR1 and CDR2 are GTSNPN and SVGIG (reference sequence). This CDR3 is 15 amino acids long. The CDR3 sequence: CAWARGQGGDSPLHF. As DNA, the CDR3 is TGTGCCTGGGCTCGGGGACAGGGAGGTGATTCACCCCTCCACTTT.